One sample yielded the 27 T cell receptor beta chains listed below, sequenced in a study of CD8+CD57+ T cells in acquired aplastic anemia. Genomic DNA served as template for TCR beta VDJ and CDR3 profiling. Using its own MiXCR run on the reads, TCRdb lists one record per CDR3 protein. This sample has roughly 160,000 distinct CDR3 sequences, with 60% to 70% found just once. Material: sorted CD4+, CD8+, or CD8+CD57+ T cells (not recorded which) from PBMCs. These receptors all stem from a human donor in good health.

The J gene is TRBJ2-7, the V gene TRBV2; 10 nucleotides match TRBD2. V gave up 4 bases and J gave up 11 bases; unmatched junction bases: 14. The CDR3 is 15 amino acids. The V gene's germline CDR1 is SNHLY and CDR2 FYNNEI. CDR3 in DNA: TGTGCCAGCAGTGGGGGGCTAGCGGGAGTATCCGGGGAGTACTTC. Encoded protein: CASSGGLAGVSGEYF.

At least ten counts were recorded for this clonotype. The rearrangement links TRBV13 to TRBJ1-2; TRBD1 aligns across 7 bases. The CDR3 length is 18 residues. CDR1 and CDR2 from the germline V gene are PRHDT and FYEKMQ (reference sequence). The ends lost 5 bases at V and 0 bases at J; junction bases unmatched: 15. This CDR3 reads CASSLSPGQTLANYGYTF. The CDR3 bases are TGTGCCAGCAGCCTTAGTCCGGGACAGACATTAGCTAACTATGGCTACACCTTC.

The chain joins TRBV25-1 to TRBJ2-7; no reliable D call. V shed 1 base and J shed 7 bases, with 14 bases lying between them. This CDR3 region has 14 residues. Germline V lookup: CDR1 MGHDK, CDR2 SYGVNS. The CDR3 sequence is CASSESRTGTEQYF. The DNA of the CDR3 is TGTGCCAGCAGTGAATCTAGGACGGGTACGGAGCAGTACTTC.

The chain uses TRBV6-2 or TRBV6-3 and TRBJ2-7; tentatively, D is TRBD1 (5 bases). Germline V gene data show CDR1 as MNHEY and CDR2 as SVGEGT. The CDR3 is 12 residues long. The germline V and J ends were trimmed by 6 bases and 3 bases, with 9 bases remaining between them. The CDR3 reads CASRGDSYEQYF. The CDR3 bases are TGTGCCAGCAGAGGAGACAGCTACGAGCAGTACTTC.

The chain has TRBV5-1 and TRBJ2-7; TRBD2 matches at 10 bases. V gave up 7 bases and J gave up 7 bases; unmatched junction bases: 11. CDR1 is SGHRS, CDR2 YFSETQ, per germline. The CDR3 length is 14 residues. The CDR3 spells CASVRTSGIGEQYF. The CDR3 nucleotides read TGCGCCAGCGTACGGACTAGCGGTATTGGTGAGCAGTACTTC.

The V and J genes are TRBV5-6 and TRBJ2-7, with D tentatively TRBD1 (7 bases). Germline CDR1 reads SGHDT; CDR2 reads YYEEEE. The V end lost 0 bases, the J end lost 3 bases, and 19 bases lay between the germline ends. The CDR3 has 17 residues. CDR3 protein: CASSLGTRRGVFYEQYF. The CDR3 bases are TGTGCCAGCAGCTTGGGGACTCGCAGGGGGGTCTTCTACGAGCAGTACTTC.

This clonotype was found once. The chain is built from TRBV7-9 and TRBJ1-1; 9 bases align to TRBD1. The germline gives CDR1 SEHNR, CDR2 FQNEAQ (reference sequence). Unmatched junction bases numbered 5, after V lost 2 bases and J lost 4 bases. This CDR3 spans 15 amino acids. CDR3 DNA: TGTGCCAGCAGCTTATCGACAGGGGGAGGCACTGAAGCTTTCTTT. It specifies CASSLSTGGGTEAFF.

The chain has TRBV4-1 and TRBJ2-7; 10 nucleotides align to TRBD2. The CDR3 is 17 amino acids. The trim removed 1 base at V and 0 bases at J, leaving 6 bases unmatched. Germline V gene lookup returns CDR1 MGHRA and CDR2 YSYEKL. CDR3 coding DNA: TGCGCCAGCAGCCAAGTTGGACTAGCGGCAAGCTCCTACGAGCAGTACTTC. It is translated as CASSQVGLAASSYEQYF.

This clonotype was recorded many times. The chain employs TRBV4-3 and TRBJ2-7; D could derive from TRBD1 or TRBD2 (6 bases each). The CDR3 is made up of 15 amino acids. The V end lost 0 bases, the J end lost 4 bases, and 13 bases lay between the germline ends. The germline V gene has CDR1 LGHNA and CDR2 YSLEER. The chain's CDR3 is CASSQEFGGRYEQYF. The CDR3, as DNA: TGCGCCAGCAGCCAAGAATTCGGGGGCCGGTACGAGCAGTACTTC.

This clonotype has ten or more counts. The CDR3: CASSTSGGPSNEQFF. CDR3 DNA: TGTGCCAGCAGCACCAGCGGGGGGCCCTCGAATGAGCAGTTCTTC. The rearrangement uses TRBV9 and TRBJ2-1, with 9 nucleotides matching TRBD2. Germline V gene lookup returns CDR1 SGDLS and CDR2 YYNGEE. This CDR3 is 15 amino acids long. J lost 7 bases, V lost 4 bases, and 9 bases had no gene match.

This chain joins TRBV2 and TRBJ1-3; tentative D call: TRBD1 (5 bases). The germline CDR1 and CDR2 sequences are SNHLY and FYNNEI. The V and J ends lost 1 base and 0 bases respectively, with 10 bases between them. CDR3 length: 16 amino acids. This CDR3 is CASSEGTGNSGNTIYF. Here the CDR3 DNA reads TGTGCCAGCAGTGAAGGAACAGGCAACTCTGGAAACACCATATATTTT.

This clonotype was detected many times. The rearrangement links TRBV5-1 to TRBJ2-1; 12 bases match TRBD2. V lost 0 bases, J lost 1 base, and 2 bases stayed unmatched. Germline loops: CDR1 SGHRS, CDR2 YFSETQ. This CDR3 spans 17 amino acids. The CDR3 reads CASSLDLAGGSYNEQFF. As DNA, the CDR3 is TGCGCCAGCAGCTTGGATCTAGCGGGAGGGTCCTACAATGAGCAGTTCTTC.

This clonotype was counted at least ten times. The rearrangement joins TRBV2 to TRBJ2-7, with D perhaps TRBD1 (5 bases). From germline, CDR1 is SNHLY and CDR2 FYNNEI. Trimming stripped 6 bases from V and 1 base from J, with 16 bases between. This CDR3 region has 15 residues. Here the CDR3 reads CASRETAFGSYEQYF. The DNA of the CDR3 is TGTGCCAGCAGGGAGACAGCATTCGGGTCCTACGAGCAGTACTTC.

The DNA of the CDR3 is TGCGCCAGCAGTGAGGGACACCAAGAGACCCAGTACTTC. This translates into CASSEGHQETQYF. V is TRBV10-1 and J is TRBJ2-5; D remains ambiguous. The CDR3 contains 13 residues. The germline V gene has CDR1 WNHNN and CDR2 SYGVQD (reference sequence). Trimming pared 2 bases from V and 0 bases from J, leaving 4 bases between.

The chain links TRBV9 to TRBJ2-3, with 11 bases matching TRBD1. CDR1 SGDLS and CDR2 YYNGEE come from the germline V gene. Trimming took 1 base from V and 4 from J; bases not matched to a gene: 5. This CDR3 is built from 16 residues. In DNA, the CDR3 is TGTGCCAGCAGCGTATTAAGGACAGGGGGCCCAGATACGCAGTATTTT. It translates to CASSVLRTGGPDTQYF.

The chain uses TRBV19 and TRBJ2-7; TRBD2 aligns across 8 bases. The V gene end was trimmed by 4 bases and the J gene end by 2 bases; junction bases not matched to a gene: 4. Germline values: CDR1 LNHDA, CDR2 SQIVND (reference sequence). This CDR3 has 14 residues. CDR3 amino acids: CASSSSGTAYEQYF. DNA for the CDR3: TGTGCCAGTAGTAGTAGCGGGACTGCCTACGAGCAGTACTTC.

The V call is TRBV2, the J call TRBJ2-6, with D unclear. V was clipped by 7 bases and J by 2 bases, with 15 bases between them. CDR1 is SNHLY, CDR2 FYNNEI, per germline. This CDR3 is built from 16 residues. For the CDR3, the DNA is TGTGCCAGCAAGATAGACCCGACTGCTGGGGCCAACGTCCTGACTTTC. Translation: CASKIDPTAGANVLTF.

The chain couples TRBV28 to TRBJ2-2; 13 bases agree with TRBD2. The ends lost 6 bases at V and 9 bases at J; junction bases unmatched: 10. The CDR3 length is 16 residues. The germline V gene encodes CDR1 MDHEN and CDR2 SYDVKM. In DNA form, the CDR3 reads TGTGCCAGCAGCTCCCCCCGGACTAGCGGGAGCTGGGAGCTGTTTTTT. Amino acid sequence: CASSSPRTSGSWELFF.

Notes on this clonotype: A read error may account for a junction end that differs from germline. The chain links TRBV9 to TRBJ2-7; 12 bases are shared with TRBD1. The CDR3 is 15 residues long. Germline V gives CDR1 SGDLS, CDR2 YYNGEE. CDR3 DNA: TGTGCCAGCAGCGCCCGGGACAGGGGGCCCTACGTGCAGTACTTC. This encodes CASSARDRGPYVQYF.

This clonotype was detected many times. This chain connects TRBV20-1 to TRBJ2-3, with 8 bases fitting TRBD2. This CDR3 comprises 15 residues. Per germline, CDR1 DFQATT and CDR2 SNEGSKA (reference sequence). The V gene end was trimmed by 3 bases and the J gene end by 0 bases; junction bases not matched to a gene: 5. The CDR3: CSASLTSGSTDTQYF. For the CDR3, the DNA is TGCAGTGCTAGTCTAACTAGCGGTAGCACAGATACGCAGTATTTT.

The rearrangement joins TRBV10-3 to TRBJ1-1; D is unresolved. Germline CDR1 ENHRY, CDR2 SYGVKD. The germline V and J ends were trimmed by 2 bases and 4 bases, with 14 bases remaining between them. There are 15 residues in the CDR3. CDR3 loop: CAISEEVTVRTEAFF. Here the CDR3 DNA reads TGTGCCATCAGTGAGGAGGTAACAGTTCGCACTGAAGCTTTCTTT.

This clonotype appeared a few times. The chain is built from TRBV7-8 and TRBJ1-5; D gene uncertain. Germline loops: CDR1 SGHVS, CDR2 FQNEAQ. There are 16 residues in the CDR3. Trimming removed 1 base from V and 1 base from J, with 11 bases in between. The CDR3 loop is CASSLGQSLSNQPQHF. Here the CDR3 DNA reads TGTGCCAGCAGCTTAGGTCAATCACTCAGCAATCAGCCCCAGCATTTT.

V gene TRBV5-1 combines with J gene TRBJ2-2, with TRBD1 matching 7 bases. The germline gives CDR1 SGHRS, CDR2 YFSETQ. The CDR3 totals 17 residues. The trim removed 0 bases at V and 1 base at J, leaving 6 bases unmatched. In DNA, the CDR3 is TGCGCCAGCAGCTTGGGGGACAGAGGTTTGAACACCGGGGAGCTGTTTTTT. This codes for CASSLGDRGLNTGELFF.

V usage is TRBV20-1 and J usage is TRBJ2-7, with TRBD2 identical over 14 bases. Unmatched junction bases numbered 6, after V lost 5 bases and J lost 6 bases. The V gene's germline CDR1 is DFQATT and CDR2 SNEGSKA (reference sequence). This CDR3 is 14 amino acids long. The CDR3 nucleotides read TGCAGTGCTGGGGGACTAGCGGGAGTGGGCGAGCAGTACTTC. This codes for CSAGGLAGVGEQYF.

The J gene is TRBJ2-5, the V gene TRBV4-1; 9 positions match TRBD1. V lost 4 bases and J lost 5; bases outside the gene matches: 8. The germline CDR1 and CDR2 sequences are MGHRA and YSYEKL. CDR3 length: 15 residues. The CDR3 protein is CASSRSQGAGETQYF. The CDR3 nucleotides read TGCGCCAGCAGCCGTTCACAGGGGGCAGGTGAGACCCAGTACTTC.

This chain uses TRBV10-2 with TRBJ1-6; D might be TRBD1 (6 bases). V gave up 7 bases and J gave up 7 bases, with 11 bases separating them. The germline CDR1 and CDR2 sequences are WSHSY and SAAADI. The CDR3 spans 13 residues. As DNA, the CDR3 is TGCGCCAGCAAGGACAGTTCGAATTCACCCCTCCACTTT. Its translation: CASKDSSNSPLHF.

The chain couples TRBV10-3 to TRBJ2-2; 8 bases match TRBD1. The CDR3 has 15 residues. With V trimmed by 4 bases and J by 1 base, 2 bases remained unmatched. From germline, CDR1 is ENHRY and CDR2 SYGVKD. The CDR3 DNA reads TGTGCCATCAGTGGAGACAGGGGGAACACCGGGGAGCTGTTTTTT. It is translated as CAISGDRGNTGELFF.